The rows below give T cell receptor beta chains drawn from one sample of a study of Ad26.COV2.S vaccination and SARS-CoV-2 variants. Sequenced by immunoSEQ multiplex PCR; TCRdb stores in-frame clones only, minus some. Here the sample spans about 460,000 clones, approximately 90% being singletons. The material sequenced was peripheral blood, taken in a trial of Ad26.COV2.S vaccine versus placebo. All receptors come from a person aged 18-60 years who received the Ad26.COV2.S COVID-19 vaccine or a placebo. Each CDR3 is given with its conserved first and last residue. A D gene is named only where the DNA matches it firmly. Part of the rows lack a size; the others show once, few, many or a class for expanded clones.

-	TRBV5-1	TRBJ1-2	TRBD1	TGCGCCAGCAGCAGTTCAGGGGGTACCTATGGCTACACCTTC	CASSSSGGTYGYTF
-	TRBV4-1	TRBJ1-5	-	TGCGCCAGCAGCCAAGATCGGGGTCAGGCGTTTAATCAGCCCCAGCATTTT	CASSQDRGQAFNQPQHF
-	TRBV30	TRBJ1-5	-	TGTGCCTGGACCCCCTTAGGAGGACTTAGCAATCAGCCCCAGCATTTT	CAWTPLGGLSNQPQHF
-	TRBV18	TRBJ1-4	-	TGTGCCAGCTCACCGGACAAGGGGAAGGGTGAAAAACTGTTTTTT	CASSPDKGKGEKLFF
-	TRBV7-2	TRBJ1-5	-	TGTGCCAGCAGCTTGACGACGGTGAATCAGCCCCAGCATTTT	CASSLTTVNQPQHF
-	TRBV14	TRBJ2-7	-	TGTGCCAGCAGCCGGCCAGGGAATTGGCAGTACTTC	CASSRPGNWQYF
-	TRBV5-4	TRBJ2-5	-	TGTGCCAGCAGCCGGCCTCTACAGGGAACAGGGGAGACCCAGTACTTC	CASSRPLQGTGETQYF
-	TRBV4-2	TRBJ1-1	TRBD1	TGTGCCAGCAGCCGGGACAGGGAAAATACTGAAGCTTTCTTT	CASSRDRENTEAFF
-	TRBV3-1/TRBV3-2	TRBJ2-7	-	TGTGCCAGCAGCCCCTCATACGAGCAGTACTTC	CASSPSYEQYF
once	TRBV5-6	TRBJ2-7	-	TGTGCCAGCAGCTTGGGGCACAGGGCAGACGAGCAGTACTTC	CASSLGHRADEQYF
-	TRBV15	TRBJ1-6	-	TGTGCCACCAGCAGATACTCCTTAGGGGGACATAATTCACCCCTCCACTTT	CATSRYSLGGHNSPLHF
few	TRBV28	TRBJ2-7	TRBD1	TGTGCCAGCAGACCCACAGGGGGCCCATACTACGAGCAGTACTTC	CASRPTGGPYYEQYF
once	TRBV4-3	TRBJ2-2	-	TGCGCCAGCAGCCAAGTGGTTACCGGGGAGCTGTTTTTT	CASSQVVTGELFF
-	TRBV25-1	TRBJ2-5	TRBD2	TGTGCCAGCAGTGAATGGGCTAGCGGGAGGGGGTTGGAGACCCAGTACTTC	CASSEWASGRGLETQYF
-	TRBV6-5	TRBJ1-6	-	TGTGCCAGCAGGACTGGGGACACACCGAATTCACCCCTCCACTTT	CASRTGDTPNSPLHF
-	TRBV15	TRBJ2-1	TRBD2	TGTGCCACCCAAGACGGGACTAACCTTTACAATGAGCAGTTCTTC	CATQDGTNLYNEQFF
-	TRBV2	TRBJ2-5	-	TGTGCCAGCAGTGAGGGTTTTCGAGAGACCCAGTACTTC	CASSEGFRETQYF
few	TRBV19	TRBJ1-1	-	TGTGCCAGTATCTCAACCACAGGGTCGATGAACACTGAAGCTTTCTTT	CASISTTGSMNTEAFF
-	TRBV7-9	TRBJ1-4	TRBD1	TGTGCCAGCAGCTTACCGGGACAGGGGACAATTGCAACTAATGAAAAACTGTTTTTT	CASSLPGQGTIATNEKLFF
-	TRBV5-5	TRBJ2-2	TRBD1	TGTGCCAGCAGCCCGACAGGGGGCCGGGCCACCGGGGAGCTGTTTTTT	CASSPTGGRATGELFF
-	TRBV30	TRBJ1-2	TRBD1	TGTGCCTGGAACGTCCCGGGACAGGTTTGGGGATATGGCTACACCTTC	CAWNVPGQVWGYGYTF
-	TRBV6-5	TRBJ2-7	TRBD2	TGTGCCAGCAGCCCACCGGGGGGTGGCCCCTACGAGCAGTACTTC	CASSPPGGGPYEQYF
-	TRBV7-2	TRBJ1-1	-	TGTGCCAGCAGCTCCCAGGGAGCGAACACTGAAGCTTTCTTT	CASSSQGANTEAFF
-	TRBV28	TRBJ2-7	-	TGTGCCAGCTTTATACCCCCCTACGAGCAGTACTTC	CASFIPPYEQYF
-	TRBV9	TRBJ2-2	-	TGTGCCAGCAGCGTCAACACCGGGGAGCTGTTTTTT	CASSVNTGELFF
-	TRBV19	TRBJ1-5	-	TGTGCCAGTAGTATAGGGAAGGGGCAACCTTATAGCAATCAGCCCCAGCATTTT	CASSIGKGQPYSNQPQHF
-	TRBV18	TRBJ2-2	-	TGTGCCAGCTCGTCCGAGGGCGGGGAGCTGTTTTTT	CASSSEGGELFF
once	TRBV7-9	TRBJ1-2	TRBD1	TGTGCCAGCAGTACTACAGGGGGCGACGGCTACACCTTC	CASSTTGGDGYTF
-	TRBV6-5	TRBJ1-4	-	TGTGCCAGCAGTTACTCGAGGGGAAAACATGGTGAAAAACTGTTTTTT	CASSYSRGKHGEKLFF
-	TRBV19	TRBJ2-1	-	TGTGCCACCCAGATGGGAGACGGTTACAATGAGCAGTTCTTC	CATQMGDGYNEQFF
-	TRBV30	TRBJ2-7	-	TGTGCCTGGAGCGCCCGGACGGGGATCTCCTACGAGCAGTACTTC	CAWSARTGISYEQYF
-	TRBV6-5	TRBJ2-5	-	TGTGCCAGCAGTTACGGGCCTATCCAAGAGACCCAGTACTTC	CASSYGPIQETQYF
-	TRBV2	TRBJ2-5	-	TGTGCCAGCAGTTCGCAGGGACAAGAGACCCAGTACTTC	CASSSQGQETQYF
-	TRBV20-1	TRBJ1-2	-	TGCAGTGCTAGTTCCGCAGGGAACTATGGCTACACCTTC	CSASSAGNYGYTF
-	TRBV2	TRBJ1-4	TRBD1	TGTGCCAGCAGTACCGGACAGGGTGCTCGGGCTAATGAAAAACTGTTTTTT	CASSTGQGARANEKLFF
-	TRBV19	TRBJ1-4	-	TGTGCCAGTAGTATCGGTACAGCACGGAGCATTAATGAAAAACTGTTTTTT	CASSIGTARSINEKLFF
-	TRBV27	TRBJ2-7	-	TGTGCCAGCAGTTTGGACCGGGCCAATTCCTACGAGCAGTACTTC	CASSLDRANSYEQYF
-	TRBV5-1	TRBJ2-3	-	TGCGCCAGCAGCTTGTTAGGCGGGATGAGCACAGATACGCAGTATTTT	CASSLLGGMSTDTQYF
-	TRBV4-3	TRBJ2-7	-	TGCGCCAGCAGCCCCGATACATCTTACGAGCAGTACTTC	CASSPDTSYEQYF
-	TRBV29-1	TRBJ1-5	-	TGCAGCGTTAGTCAGGGACCCAATCAGCCCCAGCATTTT	CSVSQGPNQPQHF
-	TRBV28	TRBJ2-1	-	TGTGCCAGCTTCTCCCCTGGAAACTACAATGAGCAGTTCTTC	CASFSPGNYNEQFF
-	TRBV14	TRBJ1-1	-	TGTGCCAGCAGCCAAGCTAGGGGTTACACTGAAGCTTTCTTT	CASSQARGYTEAFF
-	TRBV6-5	TRBJ2-7	TRBD1	TGTGCCAGCAGGGACAGGGGAACCTACGAGCAGTACTTC	CASRDRGTYEQYF
-	TRBV29-1	TRBJ2-1	TRBD2	TGCAGCGTTGTGCGGGGGGGGTACAATGAGCAGTTCTTC	CSVVRGGYNEQFF
-	TRBV6-5	TRBJ1-1	-	TGTGCCAGCAGTTACCGGGGGGGAGCTGAAGCTTTCTTT	CASSYRGGAEAFF
-	TRBV19	TRBJ2-3	TRBD2	TGTGCCAGTAGTATGGGGTTAGGTCCGGGACTACCACCGATAAGCACAGATACGCAGTATTTT	CASSMGLGPGLPPISTDTQYF
-	TRBV27	TRBJ2-1	TRBD2	TGTGCCAGCTCACCTAGCGGATCTTACAATGAGCAGTTCTTC	CASSPSGSYNEQFF
-	TRBV7-3	TRBJ2-2	-	TGTGCCAGCAGGCAGACAGGAGCTAACACCGGGGAGCTGTTTTTT	CASRQTGANTGELFF
-	TRBV5-1	TRBJ2-6	-	TGCGCCAGCACCCTGACCTCTGGGGCCAACGTCCTGACTTTC	CASTLTSGANVLTF
once	TRBV30	TRBJ1-1	-	TGTGCCTGGAACGCACGGGGGGCCAACACTGAAGCTTTCTTT	CAWNARGANTEAFF
-	TRBV6-5	TRBJ1-5	-	TGTGCCAGCACCCCCGGGCACAATCAGCCCCAGCATTTT	CASTPGHNQPQHF
-	TRBV14	TRBJ2-3	TRBD2	TGTGCCAGCAGCCAAGACTATCCTAGCGGGGGACCCACAGATACGCAGTATTTT	CASSQDYPSGGPTDTQYF
-	TRBV6-5	TRBJ1-2	-	TGTGCCAGCAGTTCAGACAGGAACTATGGCTACACCTTC	CASSSDRNYGYTF
-	TRBV5-5	TRBJ1-2	-	TGTGCCAGCAGCTTGGCTATGGCCGGAGGCTACACCTTC	CASSLAMAGGYTF
-	TRBV6-2/TRBV6-3	TRBJ2-5	-	TGTGCCAGCAGTTACTCTCCCTCTTGGGGGGCCCAGTACTTC	CASSYSPSWGAQYF
-	TRBV9	TRBJ2-2	-	TGTGCCAGCAGCGTAGCTTCCGGGGAGCTGTTTTTT	CASSVASGELFF
-	TRBV6-2/TRBV6-3	TRBJ2-2	TRBD1	TGTGCCAGCAGTCCACAGGGGAAAAACACCGGGGAGCTGTTTTTT	CASSPQGKNTGELFF
-	TRBV19	TRBJ1-3	-	TGTGCCAGCGGACAGCGTGGAAACACCATATATTTT	CASGQRGNTIYF
-	TRBV7-9	TRBJ1-1	-	TGTGCCAGCAGCTCTCGACAGACTGAAGCTTTCTTT	CASSSRQTEAFF
-	TRBV11-3	TRBJ2-2	-	TGTGCCAGCAGCTTAGGCCAAGGGTATAACACCGGGGAGCTGTTTTTT	CASSLGQGYNTGELFF